One TCR beta chain is described in this entry. Sample treatment: roughly 19 received Ad26.COV2.S at low or high dose, single or two shots; roughly five received placebo; per-sample allocation not given. The investigators took samples on day 63 after the first vaccine or placebo injection. The data were obtained in a study of Ad26.COV2.S vaccination and SARS-CoV-2 variants. The protocol was immunoSEQ multiplex PCR, while the TCRdb copy is restricted to in-frame clones and leaves out a portion. The table has about 480,000 clones, 70% to 90% seen once. The source was peripheral blood, collected in a trial of Ad26.COV2.S vaccine versus placebo. This clonotype was sampled from a person aged 18-65 years who received the Ad26.COV2.S COVID-19 vaccine or a placebo.

The CDR3 protein is CASTDDGGSGNQPQHF. CDR3 sequence (DNA): TGTGCCAGCACCGACGACGGGGGTTCAGGAAATCAGCCCCAGCATTTT. The rearrangement joins TRBV6-7 to TRBJ1-5; TRBD1 is a possible D gene (5 bases). TRBV6-7 is placed among ORFs of uncertain function. The V end was cut by 7 bases, the J end by 4 bases, with 20 bases between. The length of the CDR3 is 16 residues.